The clone carrying this TCR beta chain was counted a single time. The germline V gene has CDR1 MNHEY and CDR2 SVGAGI. The CDR3 has 14 residues. The V and J ends lost 2 bases and 4 bases respectively, with 11 bases between them. The data stem from a study of blood T cell repertoires in COVID-19. Study summary: PBMCs, B-cell-depleted T cells, or T cells were the source of the cDNA or gDNA that made up the material.

Source study methods: Amplification of reference gene primers provided the estimated nucleated cell counts. Some clones are missing from TCRdb's copy, which holds only in-frame ones; the method was immunoSEQ multiplex PCR. For V, J and clone size, that table is used; D and trimming come from the DNA. The sample has roughly 250,000 clones; approximately 84% are singletons. The TCR comes from a man aged 45-65 years with acute or convalescent COVID-19. The sample comprised peripheral blood. The chain couples TRBV6-5 to TRBJ1-1, with a possible D match to TRBD1 (6 bases). The CDR3 DNA reads TGTGCCAGCAGTTACGTAGGGGGATCCACTGAAGCTTTCTTT. It encodes CASSYVGGSTEAFF.